The rows below give T cell receptor beta chains drawn from one sample of a study of OX40 agonist ivuxolimab in advanced cancers. Measured with immunoSEQ multiplex PCR; TCRdb has only the in-frame clones, and not every one. The sample records about 25,000 clones, 75% to 85% being singletons. The material was CD4+ or CD8+ T cells sorted from blood, obtained in a trial of the OX40 agonist ivuxolimab. All receptors come from an adult with an advanced solid tumor such as melanoma, head and neck, liver or kidney cancer. The CDR3 runs from the conserved cysteine through the conserved F or W. A D gene is named only where the DNA matches it firmly. Clone size is stated in some rows and not others, as once, few, many or a class when expanded.

v_call	j_call	clone_size	d_call	cdr3_nt	cdr3_aa
TRBV7-9	TRBJ2-1	.	.	TGTGCCAGCAGCTTAGGACCAGGAAACTACAATGAGCAGTTCTTC	CASSLGPGNYNEQFF
TRBV7-9	TRBJ2-6	.	.	TGTGCCAGCAGCTTAGGGCACTCTGGGGCCAACGTCCTGACTTTC	CASSLGHSGANVLTF
TRBV12-2	TRBJ2-3	.	.	TGTGCAAGTCGCTTTTTTACGCAGTATTTT	CASRFFTQYF
TRBV10-3	TRBJ2-7	.	.	TGTGCCATCAGTGGGTGGGGTATGAGCTCCTACGAGCAGTACTTC	CAISGWGMSSYEQYF
TRBV28	TRBJ2-3	few	TRBD1	TGTGCCAGCAGTCGACAGGGGCTGGCAGATACGCAGTATTTT	CASSRQGLADTQYF
TRBV2	TRBJ2-1	.	TRBD2	TGTGCCAGCAGTCCGAAAGGTCTAGCGGGAGGAGGTGAGCAGTTCTTC	CASSPKGLAGGGEQFF
TRBV27	TRBJ1-1	.	.	TGTGCCAGCAGTTTAGGGGCCGCGGGTAGGACTGAAGCTTTCTTT	CASSLGAAGRTEAFF
TRBV28	TRBJ1-4	.	.	TGTGCCAGCAACCCGGGATTGGGGGGTAATGAAAAACTGTTTTTT	CASNPGLGGNEKLFF
TRBV4-2	TRBJ2-7	.	.	TGTGCCAGCAGCCAAAACAGTCCCTACGAGCAGTACTTC	CASSQNSPYEQYF
TRBV7-8	TRBJ2-7	.	.	TGTGCCAGCAGCTTAGCGCCGGGGACCACCTACGAGCAGTACTTC	CASSLAPGTTYEQYF
TRBV7-9	TRBJ2-2	.	.	TGTGCCAGCAGCGCGCCCGGGACACAAAATACCGGGGAGCTGTTTTTT	CASSAPGTQNTGELFF
TRBV25-1	TRBJ1-1	medium-sized	TRBD1	TGTGCCAGCAGTGAATGGGACAGGATGAACACTGAAGCTTTCTTT	CASSEWDRMNTEAFF
TRBV27	TRBJ2-5	.	.	TGTGCCAGCAGTTGGGACCAGTCTACCCAGTACTTC	CASSWDQSTQYF
TRBV29-1	TRBJ1-4	few	TRBD1	TGCAGCGTTGAAGCTGACAGGGGGCGCAGTGAAAAACTGTTTTTT	CSVEADRGRSEKLFF
TRBV13	TRBJ2-1	.	TRBD1	TGTGCCAGCAGCACAACAGGGGATAATGAGCAGTTCTTC	CASSTTGDNEQFF
TRBV30	TRBJ1-3	.	.	TGTGCCTGGAGTATCGGAAACTCTGGAAACACCATATATTTT	CAWSIGNSGNTIYF
TRBV27	TRBJ2-1	.	.	TGTGCCAGCAGTTTACTTAACAATGAGCAGTTCTTC	CASSLLNNEQFF
TRBV9	TRBJ2-3	.	.	TGTGCCAGCAGCTCCCTGGACGGCGATACGCAGTATTTT	CASSSLDGDTQYF
TRBV15	TRBJ2-7	once	.	TGTGCCACCAGCAGTGTAAACGAGCAGTACTTC	CATSSVNEQYF
TRBV20-1	TRBJ2-1	.	TRBD2	TGCAGTGCCCGCGGGGGGGAGCAGTTCTTC	CSARGGEQFF
TRBV5-1	TRBJ2-7	.	.	TGCGCCAGCAGCTTCGTCTGGGGGGAGGACGAGCAGTACTTC	CASSFVWGEDEQYF
TRBV15	TRBJ2-1	few	TRBD2	TGTGCCACGTCGACTAGCGTGACCTACAATGAGCAGTTCTTC	CATSTSVTYNEQFF
TRBV14	TRBJ2-1	.	.	TGTGCCAGCAGCCTTGGTAGCTCCTACAATGAGCAGTTCTTC	CASSLGSSYNEQFF
TRBV7-9	TRBJ1-2	.	TRBD1	TGTGCCAGCAGCAAGACAGGGGTCTATGGCTACACCTTC	CASSKTGVYGYTF
TRBV5-1	TRBJ2-7	.	TRBD1	TGCGCCAGCAGCCCCCCTCTGACAGGGAACGACGAGCAGTACTTC	CASSPPLTGNDEQYF
TRBV6-5	TRBJ2-3	.	TRBD1	TGTGCCAGCAGTTACGGACAGGGGGGGTTCGCAGATACGCAGTATTTT	CASSYGQGGFADTQYF
TRBV5-6	TRBJ2-7	.	TRBD1	TGTGCCAGCAGCGAGACAGGGTTGGAGCAGTACTTC	CASSETGLEQYF
TRBV6-5	TRBJ1-5	.	.	TGTGCCAGCAGTTACGGACCGCAGATCAATCAGCCCCAGCATTTT	CASSYGPQINQPQHF
TRBV7-7	TRBJ2-7	few	.	TGTGCCAGCAGCCAGCCGGGACGTCAACTGTACTTC	CASSQPGRQLYF
TRBV9	TRBJ1-1	.	TRBD1	TGTGCCAGCAGACCCGGACAGGGGGCCTCTGAAGCTTTCTTT	CASRPGQGASEAFF
TRBV7-6	TRBJ2-7	once	.	TGTGCCAGCAGCTTAGCGGCGACAGGAGATTCCGAGCAGTACTTC	CASSLAATGDSEQYF
TRBV28	TRBJ1-1	.	.	TGTGCCAGCAACGCCCGGGCAAACACTGAAGCTTTCTTT	CASNARANTEAFF
TRBV7-8	TRBJ2-1	.	.	TGTGCCAGCAGCTTCGTATTGGGGACATCGGATGAGCAGTTCTTC	CASSFVLGTSDEQFF
TRBV30	TRBJ1-2	.	.	TGTGCCTGGATGGGGAGCAAGCAGCGCTATGGCTACACCTTC	CAWMGSKQRYGYTF
TRBV6-5	TRBJ1-2	.	.	TGTGCCAGCAGTTACTCACGGCTGGGCCTTGTAATTGGCTACACCTTC	CASSYSRLGLVIGYTF
TRBV4-2	TRBJ1-5	.	.	TGTGCCAGCAGCCGGGGGGGGAATCAGCCCCAGCATTTT	CASSRGGNQPQHF
TRBV5-4	TRBJ1-6	.	.	TGTGCCAGCAGCTTGGGGACCCATTCACCCCTCCACTTT	CASSLGTHSPLHF
TRBV27	TRBJ2-5	.	.	TGTGCCAGCAGTTTATCACATGGCTCAGGGCACGGGAGCCAGTACTTC	CASSLSHGSGHGSQYF
TRBV4-1	TRBJ2-7	.	.	TGCGCCAGCAGCCCACCGGGACGGCACGAGCAGTACTTC	CASSPPGRHEQYF
TRBV14	TRBJ2-7	.	.	TGTGCCAGCAGCCGAGGCCACGAGCAGTACTTC	CASSRGHEQYF
TRBV7-9	TRBJ1-3	.	.	TGTGCCAGCAGCTTAGAAACAGGCACTGGAAACACCATATATTTT	CASSLETGTGNTIYF
TRBV4-1	TRBJ2-5	.	TRBD1	TGCGCCAGCAGCCACCCCCTACTACAGGGGGAGTTGGAGACCCAGTACTTC	CASSHPLLQGELETQYF